Below, 17 T cell receptor beta chains from the same sample are listed, as sequenced in a study of blood T cell repertoires in COVID-19 (dated by TCRdb to 2018 to 2020). The library was generated by the immunoSEQ multiplex PCR assay. TCRdb stores this immuneACCESS table with in-frame sequences only. Part of the clones is absent; in the studies checked, under half of the shortfall reflects unresolved V genes, and no reason is known for the rest. The sample profile shows approximately 150,000 clones; around 87% of them were found once. In total, the top ten clones hold 2.5% to 3.5% of the sample. The sample was peripheral blood. These receptors were taken from a woman aged 55-75 years with active COVID-19.

This chain joins TRBV28 and TRBJ1-5; 8 bases line up with TRBD1. This CDR3 has 14 amino acids. Germline CDR1 MDHEN, CDR2 SYDVKM. V lost 4 bases to trimming and J lost 7 bases; unmatched junction nucleotides: 6. The CDR3 is CASSSPDRDQPQHF. The DNA of the CDR3 is TGTGCCAGCAGTTCGCCGGACAGGGACCAGCCCCAGCATTTT.

V gene TRBV13 combines with J gene TRBJ2-5, with TRBD2 matching over 9 bases. With 2 bases clipped from V and 5 bases from J, the junction kept 9 bases outside the gene matches. The CDR3 spans 16 residues. Germline-derived CDR1 and CDR2 are PRHDT and FYEKMQ (reference sequence). The CDR3 loop is CASSLLLAGGGETQYF. CDR3 DNA: TGTGCCAGCAGCTTACTTCTCGCGGGAGGGGGGGAGACCCAGTACTTC.

This clone has just one count. V is TRBV3-1 (or the pseudogene TRBV3-2) and J is TRBJ2-7, with TRBD2 matching over 10 bases. This CDR3 has 15 residues. V lost 5 bases, J lost 6 bases, and 10 bases stayed unmatched. Germline loops: CDR1 LGHDT, CDR2 YNNKEL (reference sequence). Written as DNA, the CDR3 is TGTGCCAGCAGCGACGTGTGGACTAGCGGCTCCGAGCAGTACTTC. This translates into CASSDVWTSGSEQYF.

The rearrangement uses TRBV2 and TRBJ1-2; D remains unclear. V gave up 3 bases and J gave up 4 bases, with 9 bases separating them. Looked up from germline, CDR1 is SNHLY and CDR2 is FYNNEI. CDR3 length: 13 residues. In DNA form, the CDR3 reads TGTGCCAGCAGTGATCCGGGGAGCTATGGCTACACCTTC. Protein product: CASSDPGSYGYTF.

This clone was counted once. The chain employs TRBV7-2 and TRBJ2-3; 10 bases map to TRBD2. Per germline, CDR1 SGHTA and CDR2 FQGNSA. The length of the CDR3 is 15 residues. After removal of 1 base from V and 6 bases from J, the junction contained 4 bases not matched to a gene. The CDR3 region is CASSLGRLAGDTQYF. The DNA for the CDR3 is TGTGCCAGCAGCTTAGGACGACTAGCGGGCGATACGCAGTATTTT. Together with reference TRBV7-2 and TRBJ2-3, the CDR3 gives the full variable domain: GAGVSQSPSNKVTEKGKDVELRCDPISGHTALYWYRQSLGQGLEFLIYFQGNSAPDKSGLPSDRFSAERTGGSVSTLTIQRTQQEDSAVYLCASSLGRLAGDTQYFGPGTRLTVL.

The chain couples TRBV5-1 to TRBJ2-3; D perhaps matches TRBD2 (6 bases). The length of the CDR3 is 15 residues. Trimming took 1 base from V and 6 from J, leaving 15 bases between them. Looked up from germline, CDR1 is SGHRS and CDR2 is YFSETQ. The CDR3 loop reads CASSLRLVWVDTQYF. The CDR3 DNA follows: TGCGCCAGCAGCTTGCGACTAGTTTGGGTGGATACGCAGTATTTT. The full variable domain, with the rest looked up from reference TRBV5-1 and TRBJ2-3, is KAGVTQTPRYLIKTRGQQVTLSCSPISGHRSVSWYQQTPGQGLQFLFEYFSETQRNKGNFPGRFSGRQFSNSRSEMNVSTLELGDSALYLCASSLRLVWVDTQYFGPGTRLTVL.

The rearrangement links TRBV6-5 to TRBJ2-5; TRBD1 might be the D (6 bases). CDR1 and CDR2 from the germline V gene are MNHEY and SVGAGI. The CDR3 contains 15 residues. Deletions cut 0 bases from V and 5 bases from J, with 13 bases between. In nucleotides, the CDR3 is TGTGCCAGCAGTTACTCTGGCAGGGGTTTCGAGACCCAGTACTTC. Its protein product is CASSYSGRGFETQYF.

The rearrangement uses TRBV7-2 and TRBJ2-1; maybe TRBD2 (5 bases). This CDR3 is 16 amino acids long. The germline V and J ends were trimmed by 0 bases and 2 bases, with 11 bases remaining between them. CDR1 is SGHTA, CDR2 FQGNSA, per germline. The CDR3 loop reads CASSLAVRAPYNEQFF. CDR3 in DNA: TGTGCCAGCAGCTTAGCGGTGCGGGCCCCCTACAATGAGCAGTTCTTC.

This clone was recorded only once. V is TRBV5-1 and J is TRBJ2-1; D not resolved. This CDR3 spans 13 amino acids. CDR1 SGHRS and CDR2 YFSETQ come from the germline V gene. V lost 1 base, J lost 8 bases, and 10 bases lay in between. The CDR3 loop reads CASSLPGGYEQFF. CDR3 in DNA: TGCGCCAGCAGCTTGCCGGGTGGGTATGAGCAGTTCTTC.

This chain links TRBV28 with TRBJ1-4; 7 nucleotides match TRBD1. The CDR3 contains 16 residues. Per the germline V gene, CDR1 is MDHEN and CDR2 is SYDVKM. V dropped 5 bases and J dropped 8; count of bases not matched to a gene: 14. CDR3 sequence reads: CASSAPGQRIREKLFF. The DNA for the CDR3 is TGTGCCAGCAGTGCCCCGGGACAGAGGATAAGAGAAAAACTGTTTTTT.

Only one count was recorded for this clone. V usage is TRBV15 and J usage is TRBJ1-2; perhaps TRBD1 as D (5 bases). Trimming removed 4 bases at V and 4 bases at J, with 7 bases between. The CDR3 contains 12 residues. The germline V gene encodes CDR1 LNHNV and CDR2 YYDKDF (reference sequence). The CDR3 nucleotides are TGTGCCACCAGCACAGACAGCTATGGCTACACCTTC. This gives the protein CATSTDSYGYTF.

This chain uses TRBV28 with TRBJ1-2; a possible D gene is TRBD1 (6 bases). CDR3 length: 15 amino acids. Germline V gene data show CDR1 as MDHEN and CDR2 as SYDVKM. V was cut by 4 bases and J by 5 bases, with 17 bases left in between. CDR3 region: CASSSRNRARYGYTF. CDR3 DNA sequence: TGTGCCAGCAGTTCCCGCAACAGGGCTCGGTATGGCTACACCTTC.

This clone was counted between two and nine times. The chain couples TRBV7-2 to TRBJ1-6, with 7 bases matching TRBD1. The ends lost 5 bases at V and 6 bases at J; junction bases unmatched: 7. The CDR3 loop spans 15 amino acids. Germline V CDR1 and CDR2: SGHTA, FQGNSA. The CDR3 DNA reads as TGTGCCAGCAGCGCCCAAGGGACAGTTAATTCACCCCTCCACTTT. Translating gives CASSAQGTVNSPLHF.

The J gene is TRBJ2-3, the V gene TRBV3-1 (or the pseudogene TRBV3-2), with 11 nucleotides matching TRBD2. From germline, CDR1 is LGHDT and CDR2 YNNKEL (reference sequence). This CDR3 contains 17 residues. With V trimmed by 8 bases and J by 3 bases, 13 bases remained unmatched. DNA of the CDR3: TGTGCCAGCCCCTTGGCTAGCGGGAGGTACAGAACAGATACGCAGTATTTT. The encoded protein is CASPLASGRYRTDTQYF.

The V gene is TRBV10-3, the J gene TRBJ1-5; unclear D gene. V lost 1 base, J lost 3 bases, and 7 bases lay in between. CDR3 size: 14 residues. Germline-derived CDR1 and CDR2 are ENHRY and SYGVKD. CDR3 region: CAISELALNQPQHF. The CDR3 nucleotides are TGTGCCATCAGTGAGTTGGCCCTCAATCAGCCCCAGCATTTT.

CDR3: CASSLGTREKLFF. The CDR3, as DNA: TGTGCCAGCAGCTTAGGCACGAGGGAAAAACTGTTTTTT. This chain uses TRBV7-8 with TRBJ1-4; D not certain. Trimming pared 1 base from V and 8 bases from J, leaving 8 bases between. CDR1 is SGHVS and CDR2 is FQNEAQ in the germline V gene. This CDR3 has 13 residues.

This clone was recorded a few times. This sequence joins TRBV7-8 and TRBJ2-4; the D is unclear. The germline V and J ends were trimmed by 6 bases and 3 bases, with 15 bases remaining between them. The CDR3 has 15 residues. Germline-derived CDR1 and CDR2 are SGHVS and FQNEAQ. The CDR3 loop is CASRKEEVGKNIQYF. The CDR3, as DNA: TGTGCCAGCAGAAAAGAAGAGGTTGGCAAAAACATTCAGTACTTC.